The clone carrying this TCR beta chain was observed a few times. Its antigen is as yet unknown. V was shortened by 4 bases and J by 0 bases, with 12 bases between the two germline ends. Germline-derived CDR1 and CDR2 are MGHRA and YSYEKL. The CDR3 is made up of 15 amino acids. Each CDR3 protein is one row after TCRdb ran MiXCR on the RT-PCR reads. Of around 650,000 distinct CDR3 sequences in the sample, 15% to 17% were seen once. The entry originates in a study of response to subunit inactivated influenza vaccine. General study findings and limits: The authors suggested that every seasonal influenza vaccination recruits few new T cells.

Sequencing used PBMCs from blood, obtained 11 to 12 days after vaccination. This receptor was identified in a middle-aged man who received an inactivated influenza vaccine. The V and J genes are TRBV4-1 and TRBJ1-1; D may be TRBD1 (5 bases). The CDR3 DNA is TGCGCCAGCAGCCTCCTGGGACGGATGAACACTGAAGCTTTCTTT. Protein product: CASSLLGRMNTEAFF.